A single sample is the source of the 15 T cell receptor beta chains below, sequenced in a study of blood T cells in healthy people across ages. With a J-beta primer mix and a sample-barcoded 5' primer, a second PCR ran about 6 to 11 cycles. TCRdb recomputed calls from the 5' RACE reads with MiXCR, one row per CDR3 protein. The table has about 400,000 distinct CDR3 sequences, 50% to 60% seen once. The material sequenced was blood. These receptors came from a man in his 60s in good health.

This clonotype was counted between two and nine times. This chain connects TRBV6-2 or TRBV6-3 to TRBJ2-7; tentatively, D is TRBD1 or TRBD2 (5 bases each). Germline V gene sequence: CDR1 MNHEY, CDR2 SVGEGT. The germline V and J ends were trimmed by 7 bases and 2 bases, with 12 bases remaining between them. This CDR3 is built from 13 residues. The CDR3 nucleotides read TGTGCCAGCAAGGGGACGGCCACCTACGAGCAGTACTTC. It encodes CASKGTATYEQYF.

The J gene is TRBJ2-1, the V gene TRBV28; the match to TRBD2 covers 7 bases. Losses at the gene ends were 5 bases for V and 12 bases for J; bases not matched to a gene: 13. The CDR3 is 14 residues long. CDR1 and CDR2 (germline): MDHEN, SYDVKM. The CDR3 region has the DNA TGTGCCAGCAGTGAAGCGGGACTCACGGGGGGGCAGTTCTTC. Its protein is CASSEAGLTGGQFF.

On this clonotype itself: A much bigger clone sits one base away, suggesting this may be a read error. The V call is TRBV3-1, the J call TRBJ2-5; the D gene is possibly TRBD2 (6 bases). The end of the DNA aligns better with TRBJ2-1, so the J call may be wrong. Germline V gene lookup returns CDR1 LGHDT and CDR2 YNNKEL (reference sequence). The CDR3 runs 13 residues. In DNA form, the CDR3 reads TGTGCCAGCAGCCCGGGGGTTAAAGAGACCCAGTTCTTC. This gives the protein CASSPGVKETQFF.

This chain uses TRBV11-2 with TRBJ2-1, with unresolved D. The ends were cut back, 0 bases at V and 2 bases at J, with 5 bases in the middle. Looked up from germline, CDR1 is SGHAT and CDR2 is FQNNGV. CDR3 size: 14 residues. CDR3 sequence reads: CASSLDQPYNEQFF. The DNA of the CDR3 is TGTGCCAGCAGCTTAGATCAGCCCTACAATGAGCAGTTCTTC.

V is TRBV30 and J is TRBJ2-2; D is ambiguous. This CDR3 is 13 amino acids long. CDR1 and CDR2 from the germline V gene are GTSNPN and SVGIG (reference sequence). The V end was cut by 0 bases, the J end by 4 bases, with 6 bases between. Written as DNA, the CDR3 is TGTGCCTGGAGTGTACAGATCACCGGGGAGCTGTTTTTT. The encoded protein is CAWSVQITGELFF.

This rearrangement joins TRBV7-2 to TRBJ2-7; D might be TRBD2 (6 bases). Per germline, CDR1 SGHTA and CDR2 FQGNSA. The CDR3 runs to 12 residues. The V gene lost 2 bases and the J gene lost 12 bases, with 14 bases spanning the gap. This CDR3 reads CASSLSGGARYF. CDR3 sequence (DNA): TGTGCCAGCAGCTTATCCGGGGGAGCTAGGTACTTC.

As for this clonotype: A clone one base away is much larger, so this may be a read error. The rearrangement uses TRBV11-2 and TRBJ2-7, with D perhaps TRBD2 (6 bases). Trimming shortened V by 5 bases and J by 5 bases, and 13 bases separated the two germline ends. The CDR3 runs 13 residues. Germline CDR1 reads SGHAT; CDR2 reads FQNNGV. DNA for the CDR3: TGTGCCAGCAGCAGTAGCGGCCCCCACGAGCAGTACTTC. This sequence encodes CASSSSGPHEQYF.

Here the CDR3 reads CSFYRRGSYNEQFF. The CDR3 DNA reads TGCAGCTTCTACCGGAGGGGCTCCTACAATGAGCAGTTCTTC. The chain couples TRBV29-1 to TRBJ2-1, with a weak D call TRBD2 (6 bases). Germline CDR1 SQVTM, CDR2 ANQGSEA. V lost 8 bases to trimming and J lost 0 bases, with 14 bases between them. The CDR3 runs 14 residues.

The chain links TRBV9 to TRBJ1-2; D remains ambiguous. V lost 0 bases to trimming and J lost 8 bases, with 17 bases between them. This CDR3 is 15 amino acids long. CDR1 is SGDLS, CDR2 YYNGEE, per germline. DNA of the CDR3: TGTGCCAGCAGCGTAGTTGCCGGGAAGGGTTCGGGCTACACCTTC. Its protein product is CASSVVAGKGSGYTF.

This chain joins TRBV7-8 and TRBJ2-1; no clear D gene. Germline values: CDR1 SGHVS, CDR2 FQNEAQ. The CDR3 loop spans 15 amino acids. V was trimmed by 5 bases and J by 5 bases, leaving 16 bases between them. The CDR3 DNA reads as TGTGCCAGCAGCCATTTCAAGAGCCTGCACAATGAGCAGTTCTTC. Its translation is CASSHFKSLHNEQFF.

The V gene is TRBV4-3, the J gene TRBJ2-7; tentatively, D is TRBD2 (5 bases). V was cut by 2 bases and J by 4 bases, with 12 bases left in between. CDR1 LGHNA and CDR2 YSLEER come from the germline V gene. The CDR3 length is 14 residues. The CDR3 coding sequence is TGCGCCAGCAGCCAACAGGCCGGGGATTACGAGCAGTACTTC. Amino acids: CASSQQAGDYEQYF.

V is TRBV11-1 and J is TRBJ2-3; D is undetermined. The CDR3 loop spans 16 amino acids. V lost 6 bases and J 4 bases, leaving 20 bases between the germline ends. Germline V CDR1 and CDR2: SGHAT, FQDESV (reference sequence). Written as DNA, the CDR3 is TGTGCCAGCAGATCCGACCAATCACCAGAGGCAGATACGCAGTATTTT. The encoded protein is CASRSDQSPEADTQYF.

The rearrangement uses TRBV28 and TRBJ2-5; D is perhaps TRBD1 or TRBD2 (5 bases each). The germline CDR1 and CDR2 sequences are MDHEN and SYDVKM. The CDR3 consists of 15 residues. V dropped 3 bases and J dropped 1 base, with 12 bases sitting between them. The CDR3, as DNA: TGTGCCAGCAGTTTGTATGGGGGAGTCCAAGAGACCCAGTACTTC. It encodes CASSLYGGVQETQYF.

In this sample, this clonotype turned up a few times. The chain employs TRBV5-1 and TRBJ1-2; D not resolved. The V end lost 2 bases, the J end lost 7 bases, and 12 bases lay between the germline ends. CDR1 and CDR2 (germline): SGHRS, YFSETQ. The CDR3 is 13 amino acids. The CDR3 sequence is CASSFSDSGGYTF. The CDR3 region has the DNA TGCGCCAGCAGCTTCAGCGACTCGGGTGGCTACACCTTC.

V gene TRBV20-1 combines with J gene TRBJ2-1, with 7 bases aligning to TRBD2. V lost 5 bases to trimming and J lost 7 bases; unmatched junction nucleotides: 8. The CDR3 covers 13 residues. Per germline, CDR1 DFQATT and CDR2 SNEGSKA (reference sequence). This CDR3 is CSAPWGGRNEQFF. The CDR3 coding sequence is TGCAGTGCTCCTTGGGGGGGAAGAAATGAGCAGTTCTTC.